In this sample, the clone carrying this T cell receptor beta chain turned up a few times. Its antigen remains unknown. Time point of the sample: pre-sensitization, week 0. The treatment is: therapeutic diphenylcyclopropenone sensitization with weekly scalp DPC. This sample was included in a study of human T cells and chemical hapten exposure. About the study: Chiefly women, the patients showed alopecia areata, totalis or universalis. Whole-study findings and limits: There was no change with DPC sensitization in TCRs above 1 in 1000 frequency.

In the authors' workflow: A typical sample had 75,000 to 100,000 TCRs, with about 23,224 to 750,000 overall. MiXCR was run by TCRdb on the RACE reads, yielding one entry per CDR3 protein. None of the V and J calls come from the authors' own analysis; TCRdb made them. The table lists about 350,000 distinct CDR3 sequences, approximately 5% of them singletons. Sequenced here: whole blood, sampled in connection with sensitization to the hapten diphenylcyclopropenone (DPC). This receptor was taken from a woman aged 18 to 35 with alopecia areata. Some clones in this sample may be carry-over from other donors' samples.

The CDR3 spells CASSSTGDNIQYF. As DNA, the CDR3 is TGTGCCAGCAGCTCCACCGGGGATAACATTCAGTACTTC. The rearrangement links TRBV7-2 to TRBJ2-4; TRBD2 is a possible D gene (5 bases). CDR1 is SGHTA and CDR2 is FQGNSA in the germline V gene. Trimming pared 4 bases from V and 7 bases from J, leaving 11 bases between. The CDR3 is 13 amino acids.